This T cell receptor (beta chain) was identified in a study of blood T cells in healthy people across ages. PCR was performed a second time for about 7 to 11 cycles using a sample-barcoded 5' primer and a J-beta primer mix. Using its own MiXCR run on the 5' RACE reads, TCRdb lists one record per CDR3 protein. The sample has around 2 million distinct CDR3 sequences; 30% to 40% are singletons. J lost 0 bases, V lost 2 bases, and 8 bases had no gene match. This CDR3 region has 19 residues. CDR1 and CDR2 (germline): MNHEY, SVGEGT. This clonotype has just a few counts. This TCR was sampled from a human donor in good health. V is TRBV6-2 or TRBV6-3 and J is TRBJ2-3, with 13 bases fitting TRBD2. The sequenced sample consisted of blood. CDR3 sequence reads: CASSYVGLAGYISTDTQYF. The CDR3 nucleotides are TGTGCCAGCAGTTACGTGGGACTAGCGGGGTACATCAGCACAGATACGCAGTATTTT.